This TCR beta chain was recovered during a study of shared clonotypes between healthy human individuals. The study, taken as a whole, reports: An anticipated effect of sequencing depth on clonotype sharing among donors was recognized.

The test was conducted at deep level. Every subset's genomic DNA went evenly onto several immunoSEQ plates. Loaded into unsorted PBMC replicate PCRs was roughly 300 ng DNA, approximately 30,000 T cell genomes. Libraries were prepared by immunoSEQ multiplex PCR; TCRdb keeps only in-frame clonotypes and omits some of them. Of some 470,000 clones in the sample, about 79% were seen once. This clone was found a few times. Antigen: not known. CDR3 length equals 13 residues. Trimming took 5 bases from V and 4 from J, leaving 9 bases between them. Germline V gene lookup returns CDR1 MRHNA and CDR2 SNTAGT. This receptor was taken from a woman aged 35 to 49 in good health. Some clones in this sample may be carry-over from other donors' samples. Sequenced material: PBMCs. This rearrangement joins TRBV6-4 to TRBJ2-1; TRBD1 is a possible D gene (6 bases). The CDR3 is CASSSGEYNEQFF. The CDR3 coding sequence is TGTGCCAGCAGTTCAGGGGAGTACAATGAGCAGTTCTTC.